The 27 T cell receptor beta chains below were found in one sample sequenced in a study of blood T cell repertoires in COVID-19. Sequencing used immunoSEQ multiplex PCR; TCRdb keeps in-frame clones, though not all of them. The sample gives about 280,000 clones, around 90% of which show up once; roughly 1.5% is in the top ten. Material: PBMCs or T cells enriched from blood (not recorded which). The source of these receptors is a woman between 18 and 29 years old with acute COVID-19.

In this sample, this clone turned up once. The V gene is TRBV19, the J gene TRBJ2-7; 7 bases are a match to TRBD1. Per germline, CDR1 LNHDA and CDR2 SQIVND (reference sequence). The CDR3 has 15 residues. Losses at the gene ends were 2 bases for V and 2 bases for J; bases not matched to a gene: 6. The CDR3 loop reads CASSIKQGYTYEQYF. CDR3 DNA sequence: TGTGCCAGTAGTATAAAACAGGGGTACACCTACGAGCAGTACTTC.

DNA for the CDR3: TGTGCCAGCAGCTTACCCCGGCTAGCCACAGATACGCAGTATTTT. It encodes CASSLPRLATDTQYF. The chain links TRBV7-9 to TRBJ2-3; possible D gene TRBD2, 5 bases. The CDR3 runs 15 residues. Germline V CDR1 and CDR2: SEHNR, FQNEAQ (reference sequence). V dropped 2 bases and J dropped 2 bases, with 11 bases sitting between them.

The chain links TRBV20-1 to TRBJ2-7; TRBD2 agrees at 12 bases. In germline, CDR1 is DFQATT, CDR2 SNEGSKA (reference sequence). The CDR3 covers 15 residues. The J segment lost 5 bases and the V segment lost 3 bases, leaving 8 bases of the junction unmatched. CDR3 sequence (DNA): TGCAGTGCTAGTGTGAGACTAGCGGGAGTCGACGAGCAGTACTTC. Translated, it gives CSASVRLAGVDEQYF.

The chain recombines TRBV19 with TRBJ2-1; 8 nucleotides agree with TRBD2. Germline-derived CDR1 and CDR2 are LNHDA and SQIVND (reference sequence). V dropped 4 bases and J dropped 13; count of bases not matched to a gene: 3. CDR3 size: 11 residues. CDR3 nucleotides: TGTGCCAGTAGTACCAGCGGGAGTCAGTTCTTC. It translates to CASSTSGSQFF.

This chain uses TRBV7-2 with TRBJ1-2, with D perhaps matching TRBD1 (5 bases). This CDR3 region has 15 residues. Looked up from germline, CDR1 is SGHTA and CDR2 is FQGNSA. Trimming took off 0 bases at V and 7 bases at J, with 15 bases between the two ends. This CDR3 reads CASSLAVLGGGGYTF. The DNA of the CDR3 is TGTGCCAGCAGCTTAGCGGTTTTGGGGGGTGGTGGCTACACCTTC.

The chain couples TRBV28 to TRBJ2-7; no clear D gene. CDR3 length: 14 residues. V gave up 6 bases and J gave up 4 bases, with 16 bases separating them. In germline, CDR1 is MDHEN, CDR2 SYDVKM. Here the CDR3 DNA reads TGTGCCAGCAGCCTACCTTACAGAAAATACGAGCAGTACTTC. Amino acid sequence: CASSLPYRKYEQYF.

The chain combines TRBV14 with TRBJ2-4; tentatively, D is TRBD2 (6 bases). Germline V gives CDR1 SGHDN, CDR2 FVKESK. This CDR3 is built from 15 residues. Trimming stripped 1 base from V and 9 bases from J, with 16 bases between. The CDR3, as DNA: TGTGCCAGCAGCCAAGGCGGCTGGGGGGAAGGCATTCAGTACTTC. As protein: CASSQGGWGEGIQYF.

The chain carries TRBV3-1 (or the pseudogene TRBV3-2) and TRBJ1-3, with D uncertain. The CDR3 sequence is 16 residues long. The germline CDR1 and CDR2 sequences are LGHDT and YNNKEL (reference sequence). V shed 4 bases and J shed 1 base, with 14 bases lying between them. CDR3 DNA sequence: TGTGCCAGCAGCCTTAGAGGCGGGGTATCTGGAAACACCATATATTTT. Residues: CASSLRGGVSGNTIYF.

The chain combines TRBV7-2 with TRBJ1-1; D is uncertain. Trimming removed 0 bases at V and 0 bases at J, with 2 bases between. The length of the CDR3 is 13 residues. Germline CDR1 is SGHTA and CDR2 is FQGNSA. CDR3 sequence: CASSLALNTEAFF. The CDR3 nucleotides are TGTGCCAGCAGCTTAGCCTTGAACACTGAAGCTTTCTTT.

This chain uses TRBV5-1 with TRBJ1-4; tentatively, D is TRBD1 (6 bases). Trimming removed 3 bases at V and 4 bases at J, with 13 bases between. The CDR3 is 15 amino acids. CDR1 and CDR2 (germline): SGHRS, YFSETQ. Here the CDR3 DNA reads TGCGCCAGCAGCTCATCAGGGGAACTTAATGAAAAACTGTTTTTT. Translated, it gives CASSSSGELNEKLFF.

CDR3 protein: CASSRKDIYEQYF. DNA for the CDR3: TGTGCCAGCAGTCGAAAGGACATCTACGAGCAGTACTTC. The chain combines TRBV27 with TRBJ2-7; D is perhaps TRBD1 (5 bases). Germline V gene data show CDR1 as MNHEY and CDR2 as SMNVEV (reference sequence). Trimming shortened V by 5 bases and J by 3 bases, and 11 bases separated the two germline ends. CDR3 size: 13 residues.

The rearrangement joins TRBV18 to TRBJ2-7; D unresolved. V shed 3 bases and J shed 4 bases, with 10 bases lying between them. The CDR3 spans 13 residues. Germline CDR1 and CDR2: KGHSH and LQKENI. CDR3 nucleotide sequence: TGTGCCAGCTCACCCCATAGAGAGTACGAGCAGTACTTC. Amino acids: CASSPHREYEQYF.

The chain carries TRBV28 and TRBJ2-1; 12 nucleotides align to TRBD2. Trimming took 4 bases from V and 4 from J; bases not matched to a gene: 5. The CDR3 has 16 residues. CDR1 and CDR2 from the germline V gene are MDHEN and SYDVKM. The CDR3 loop reads CASSSGTSGRYNEQFF. As DNA, the CDR3 is TGTGCCAGCAGTTCCGGGACTAGCGGGCGGTACAATGAGCAGTTCTTC.

The genes are TRBV12-3 or TRBV12-4 and TRBJ2-1; D might be TRBD2 (6 bases). V lost 6 bases and J lost 9, with 15 bases in between. CDR3 length: 13 residues. The CDR3 DNA follows: TGTGCCAGCAGCCGGCTACTGGGGGGTGAGCAGTTCTTC. Residues: CASSRLLGGEQFF.

CDR3: CASSSRGTHRKLFF. The CDR3 bases are TGCGCCAGCAGCTCCAGGGGGACCCATCGGAAACTGTTTTTT. This sequence joins TRBV5-1 and TRBJ1-4; TRBD1 matches at 7 bases. The CDR3 has 14 amino acids. The germline CDR1 and CDR2 sequences are SGHRS and YFSETQ. The trim removed 3 bases at V and 11 bases at J, leaving 10 bases unmatched.

The chain combines TRBV19 with TRBJ2-1, with D unclear. The CDR3 extends over 14 amino acids. The ends were cut back, 10 bases at V and 7 bases at J, with 20 bases in the middle. Germline V gene data show CDR1 as LNHDA and CDR2 as SQIVND (reference sequence). CDR3 bases: TGTGCCACCGAGAGGCGGCCTAGTGCGAATGAGCAGTTCTTC. Translation: CATERRPSANEQFF.

The chain couples TRBV9 to TRBJ2-1, with D unresolved. The CDR3 totals 14 residues. Per germline, CDR1 SGDLS and CDR2 YYNGEE. With 3 bases removed from V and 5 bases from J, the gap between germline ends came to 12 bases. Here the CDR3 DNA reads TGTGCCAGCAGCGCGTCTAATGTCCACAATGAGCAGTTCTTC. Translating gives CASSASNVHNEQFF.

The rearrangement joins TRBV7-2 to TRBJ1-3, with 7 nucleotides matching TRBD1. The CDR3 consists of 15 residues. Germline V lookup: CDR1 SGHTA, CDR2 FQGNSA. The trim removed 2 bases at V and 4 bases at J, leaving 5 bases unmatched. CDR3 in DNA: TGTGCCAGCAGCTTACAAGGGGGCGGAGGAAACACCATATATTTT. This codes for CASSLQGGGGNTIYF.

The CDR3 region is CASSHRGYQETQYF. The CDR3 coding sequence is TGTGCCAGCAGCCACAGGGGGTACCAAGAGACCCAGTACTTC. J is TRBJ2-5 and V is TRBV7-9; 8 bases are a match to TRBD1. V lost 5 bases and J lost 0; bases outside the gene matches: 2. CDR3 length: 14 residues. Germline loops: CDR1 SEHNR, CDR2 FQNEAQ (reference sequence).

The V and J genes are TRBV4-1 and TRBJ1-2; 12 bases are a match to TRBD1. Trimming at V came to 5 bases and at J to 6 bases, leaving 7 bases not matched to a gene. The CDR3 is 15 amino acids. Germline V gene data show CDR1 as MGHRA and CDR2 as YSYEKL. The CDR3 coding sequence is TGCGCCAGCAGCTCACGGGACAGGGGGCAGGATGGCTACACCTTC. Translating gives CASSSRDRGQDGYTF.

V and J are TRBV27 and TRBJ2-1; perhaps TRBD1 as D (6 bases). Trimming cost V 2 bases and J 0 bases, with 8 bases left between them. The germline V gene encodes CDR1 MNHEY and CDR2 SMNVEV (reference sequence). This CDR3 has 15 amino acids. The CDR3 reads CASSLRGGSYNEQFF. CDR3 in DNA: TGTGCCAGCAGTTTAAGAGGGGGCTCCTACAATGAGCAGTTCTTC.

The chain combines TRBV3-1 (or the pseudogene TRBV3-2) with TRBJ1-6; TRBD1 is a possible D gene (6 bases). CDR3 length equals 14 residues. Germline V CDR1 and CDR2: LGHDT, YNNKEL (reference sequence). Between the trimmed V and J ends, which lost 3 bases and 10 bases, there was a span of 13 bases. The CDR3 sequence is CASSHGQFPSPLHF. The CDR3 DNA reads TGTGCCAGCAGCCACGGACAGTTCCCGTCACCCCTCCACTTT.

This chain uses TRBV24-1 with TRBJ2-2; 13 bases are a match to TRBD2. J lost 4 bases, V lost 3 bases, and 7 bases had no gene match. The CDR3 is 18 amino acids. CDR1 is KGHDR and CDR2 is SFDVKD in the germline V gene. Here the CDR3 reads CATSDPRLAGGPTGELFF. CDR3 DNA: TGTGCCACCAGTGATCCTCGACTAGCGGGAGGCCCCACCGGGGAGCTGTTTTTT.

V and J are TRBV7-2 and TRBJ1-5, with D possibly TRBD1 on 6 matching bases. The V gene's germline CDR1 is SGHTA and CDR2 FQGNSA. CDR3 length: 17 amino acids. Trimming stripped 5 bases from V and 0 bases from J, with 17 bases between. The DNA for the CDR3 is TGTGCCAGCAGCAGGCGTCCGACAGGAGATAGCAATCAGCCCCAGCATTTT. Protein: CASSRRPTGDSNQPQHF.

CDR3 in amino acids: CASGWRSTDTQYF. The CDR3 region has the DNA TGTGCCAGCGGTTGGCGGTCCACAGATACGCAGTATTTT. The chain combines TRBV7-9 with TRBJ2-3; D ambiguous. V was cut by 8 bases and J by 2 bases, with 11 bases left in between. The CDR3 runs to 13 residues. Germline V gene lookup returns CDR1 SEHNR and CDR2 FQNEAQ (reference sequence).

The rearrangement uses TRBV7-9 and TRBJ2-1, with 8 bases fitting TRBD2. Trimming took 6 bases from V and 3 from J; bases not matched to a gene: 10. This CDR3 region has 16 residues. CDR1 SEHNR and CDR2 FQNEAQ come from the germline V gene (reference sequence). The CDR3 nucleotides read TGTGCCAGCAGGTCCTCGACTAGCGACATCTACAATGAGCAGTTCTTC. This codes for CASRSSTSDIYNEQFF. The full variable domain, completed using reference TRBV7-9 and TRBJ2-1, is DTGVSQNPRHKITKRGQNVTFRCDPISEHNRLYWYRQTLGQGPEFLTYFQNEAQLEKSRLLSDRFSAERPKGSFSTLEIQRTEQGDSAMYLCASRSSTSDIYNEQFFGPGTRLTVL.

The rearrangement joins TRBV19 to TRBJ1-5, with D maybe TRBD1 (5 bases). The length of the CDR3 is 17 residues. The V end was cut by 1 base, the J end by 3 bases, with 16 bases between. In germline, CDR1 is LNHDA, CDR2 SQIVND (reference sequence). The DNA of the CDR3 is TGTGCCAGTAGTATAGCCCCCTTTGGGGGGGACAATCAGCCCCAGCATTTT. It encodes CASSIAPFGGDNQPQHF.